Shown below are 15 T cell receptor beta chains from a single sample sequenced in a study of blood T cell repertoires in COVID-19. Here immunoSEQ multiplex PCR was the method, and the copy in TCRdb shows in-frame clones only, minus some. The table shows around 64,000 clones, with less than 90% occurring only once. Sequencing input: peripheral blood. Source of these receptors: a man aged 80 or over in a cohort sampled during active COVID-19.

The V call is TRBV4-2, the J call TRBJ2-4; TRBD2 matches at 13 bases. The germline V gene encodes CDR1 LGHNA and CDR2 YNFKEQ. This CDR3 comprises 18 residues. Germline trimming cut 0 bases from V and 6 bases from J; bases unmatched to any gene: 8. CDR3 sequence (DNA): TGTGCCAGCAGCCAAGATCGCACTAGCGGGGGGGCTGGAAACATTCAGTACTTC. This codes for CASSQDRTSGGAGNIQYF.

The chain couples TRBV7-8 to TRBJ1-6, with 7 positions matching TRBD1. The J segment lost 7 bases and the V segment lost 5 bases, leaving 8 bases of the junction unmatched. The CDR3 is 15 amino acids. From germline, CDR1 is SGHVS and CDR2 FQNEAQ. CDR3: CASSRGTAENSPLHF. In DNA, the CDR3 is TGTGCCAGCAGCCGAGGGACAGCCGAGAATTCACCCCTCCACTTT.

The chain links TRBV21-1 to TRBJ1-2. TRBV21-1 is designated a pseudogene. The CDR3 consists of 14 residues. CDR3 in amino acids: CASSKEGAGNGYTF. In DNA form, the CDR3 reads TGTGCCAGCAGCAAAGAAGGTGCGGGGAATGGCTACACCTTC.

The chain has TRBV4-3 and TRBJ1-2; 9 bases match TRBD1. Germline-derived CDR1 and CDR2 are LGHNA and YSLEER. The trim removed 0 bases at V and 7 bases at J, leaving 9 bases unmatched. The CDR3 length is 16 residues. The CDR3 here is CASSQDVLQGAGGYTF. As DNA, the CDR3 is TGCGCCAGCAGCCAAGATGTGTTACAGGGGGCAGGTGGCTACACCTTC.

This chain connects TRBV27 to TRBJ2-3, with a possible D match to TRBD1 (6 bases). CDR1 and CDR2 from the germline V gene are MNHEY and SMNVEV (reference sequence). Trimming pared 6 bases from V and 0 bases from J, leaving 16 bases between. The CDR3 is 16 residues long. CDR3 in amino acids: CASRQSTGASTDTQYF. The CDR3 DNA follows: TGTGCCAGCAGGCAATCGACAGGAGCTAGCACAGATACGCAGTATTTT.

This chain uses TRBV6-2 or TRBV6-3 with TRBJ2-1; TRBD2 aligns across 7 bases. V shed 2 bases, J shed 6 bases, and the junction held 4 bases outside the gene matches. CDR1 and CDR2 from the germline V gene are MNHEY and SVGEGT. This CDR3 has 14 amino acids. CDR3 coding DNA: TGTGCCAGCAGTTACCTCGGCGGGGGCAATGAGCAGTTCTTC. It specifies CASSYLGGGNEQFF.

The CDR3 spells CASSSRWGPNTGELFF. The CDR3 nucleotides are TGTGCCAGCAGCTCAAGGTGGGGGCCGAACACCGGGGAGCTGTTTTTT. The chain carries TRBV9 and TRBJ2-2; D is possibly TRBD1 (6 bases). Germline CDR1 reads SGDLS; CDR2 reads YYNGEE. Deletions cut 4 bases from V and 0 bases from J, with 13 bases between. This CDR3 contains 16 residues.

This clone is a singleton in its sample. The chain carries TRBV5-1 and TRBJ2-5; no firm D call. Between the trimmed V and J ends, which lost 6 bases and 5 bases, there was a span of 14 bases. Germline CDR1 is SGHRS and CDR2 is YFSETQ. This CDR3 region has 13 residues. CDR3 DNA sequence: TGCGCCAGCATGCCTGTTCAGAGGGAGACCCAGTACTTC. The encoded protein is CASMPVQRETQYF.

The chain combines TRBV18 with TRBJ2-3, with D tentatively TRBD1 (6 bases). The CDR3 contains 12 residues. From germline, CDR1 is KGHSH and CDR2 LQKENI. The V end lost 2 bases, the J end lost 6 bases, and 6 bases lay between the germline ends. For the CDR3, the DNA is TGTGCCAGCTCACCAACAGGGGATACGCAGTATTTT. Its translation is CASSPTGDTQYF.

As to this clone: The junction and the germline gene differ at one end; a read error may be behind it. The genes are TRBV12-3 or TRBV12-4 and TRBJ2-1; TRBD1 is a possible D gene (5 bases). The CDR3 extends over 13 amino acids. CDR3 in DNA: TGTGCCAGCACTTTAGTGCAGGGTTTTGAGCAGTTCTTC. Its translation is CASTLVQGFEQFF.

As DNA, the CDR3 is TGCAGCGTTGCCGGACAGCTCGTCTACACCTTC. It specifies CSVAGQLVYTF. This sequence joins TRBV29-1 and TRBJ1-2; possibly TRBD1 for D (6 bases). V lost 4 bases to trimming and J lost 10 bases, with 13 bases between them. CDR1 is SQVTM and CDR2 is ANQGSEA in the germline V gene. CDR3 length: 11 amino acids.

The rearrangement uses TRBV2 and TRBJ1-5, with TRBD1 identical over 7 bases. From germline, CDR1 is SNHLY and CDR2 FYNNEI. V shed 5 bases and J 0 bases; nucleotides not matched to a gene: 4. The CDR3 has 15 residues. CDR3: CASSSGGNSNQPQHF. The CDR3 coding sequence is TGTGCCAGCAGTTCAGGGGGGAATAGCAATCAGCCCCAGCATTTT.

The V and J genes are TRBV6-5 and TRBJ2-2, with a possible D match to TRBD2 (6 bases). Germline CDR1 and CDR2: MNHEY and SVGAGI. V was shortened by 6 bases and J by 5 bases, with 16 bases between the two germline ends. This CDR3 has 15 residues. CDR3 sequence reads: CASRAGPRGTGELFF. In DNA form, the CDR3 reads TGTGCCAGCAGAGCGGGCCCCAGAGGAACCGGGGAGCTGTTTTTT.

This rearrangement joins TRBV5-1 to TRBJ2-7; 8 positions agree with TRBD1. The CDR3 consists of 15 residues. CDR1 is SGHRS, CDR2 YFSETQ, per germline. V lost 0 bases and J lost 3; bases outside the gene matches: 5. CDR3 in DNA: TGCGCCAGCAGCTTGGGGACAGGGCAATTCTACGAGCAGTACTTC. Amino acid sequence: CASSLGTGQFYEQYF.

For the CDR3, the DNA is TGCAGCGTTGAAGGTTACAGGGAAAAGACCCAGTACTTC. Residues: CSVEGYREKTQYF. The chain is built from TRBV29-1 and TRBJ2-5; weak D call: TRBD1 (6 bases). Deletions cut 1 base from V and 6 bases from J, with 12 bases between. Germline V CDR1 and CDR2: SQVTM, ANQGSEA. The length of the CDR3 is 13 residues.